This T cell receptor (beta chain) was identified during a study of metastatic and nonmetastatic thyroid tumors (dated by TCRdb to 2019 to 2021). Regarding the research as a whole: The researchers compared repertoires between peripheral blood samples and tumor or nodule tissue samples from patients with malignant or benign thyroid disease. Points the paper makes about the study in general: In both blood and tumor samples, malignant tumors were reported to have significantly higher TCR beta diversity than benign nodules.

The library was generated by PCR. The reads were generated on an Illumina HiSeq 4000. High-throughput sequencing was used to profile the TCR beta-chain CDR3 region of every patient. Concerning the study's data processing: Drawing on CDR3 differences between clinicopathological groups, the researchers built a classifier meant to tell apart patients with distant-metastatic papillary thyroid cancer. To measure repertoire diversity the researchers used the Shannon index, while the Morisita-Horn index served to gauge how similar the tumor and blood repertoires were. In TCRdb, the public reads were trimmed at Q25 with fastp and aligned with MiXCR, with productive beta chains retained. These V and J calls originate from TCRdb's pipeline instead of the authors' own analysis. This sample lists under 50,000 clones; 28% were detected once. Clones ranked in the top ten supply about 11% of the sample. This clone appeared many times. The antigen this receptor binds is unknown. Base qualities are missing; no much larger clone stands one base away.

No patient had received any treatment before thyroid surgery. Using T-cell receptor beta sequencing, the researchers looked back retrospectively at clinical samples from patients, gathered between the early 2010s and the late 2010s. Sequences MNHEY (CDR1) and SMNVEV (CDR2) are obtained from the germline V gene (reference sequence). Measured from the cysteine to the phenylalanine, the CDR3 is 14 residues long. Left in the record is the CDR3 DNA by itself, 42 bases read in frame from the first base. Trimming removed 5 bases from V and 4 bases from J, leaving 12 bases between the germline ends. The chain links TRBV27 with TRBJ1-5; no D gene is confidently identified. The sequence came from a male donor with papillary thyroid cancer or a benign thyroid nodule (not recorded which). Some clones in this sample may be carry-over from other donors' samples. The sequencing input was blood. The encoded CDR3 is CASSPQTSNQPQHF. The DNA sequence is given as TGTGCCAGCAGTCCCCAGACATCGAATCAGCCCCAGCATTTT.